This T cell receptor beta chain was profiled in a study of identical twins. Study-level findings and limits: While abundant cord blood beta clonotypes carried fewer insertions, memory repertoires showed no such pattern. Cross-sectional statistics, not tracking of the same donors, supported the conclusions.

This CDR3 is 16 amino acids long. The germline gives CDR1 LGHNA, CDR2 YSLEER. The J segment lost 0 bases and the V segment lost 3 bases, leaving 4 bases of the junction unmatched. This clonotype was seen more than once but under ten times. Its target is unknown. cDNA molecules carried unique molecular identifiers, and template switching added a universal primer site. TCRdb reanalysed the 5' RACE reads using MiXCR and keeps one entry per CDR3 protein. This table holds around 500,000 distinct CDR3 sequences, 14% found once. These data were likewise used in another study, on yellow fever vaccine responses in identical twins. That paper adds: Twins showed a vaccine T cell response that reportedly seemed partly convergent, partly personalized.

The genes are TRBV4-3 and TRBJ2-5; 10 nucleotides line up with TRBD1. The clonotype originates from a woman between 18 and 29 years old in good health. The sequenced sample consisted of CD4+ T cells sorted from blood. The CDR3: CASSQKDRGYQETQYF. Written as DNA, the CDR3 is TGCGCCAGCAGCCAGAAGGACAGGGGGTACCAAGAGACCCAGTACTTC.